This entry features one T cell receptor beta chain sequence. This table comes from immunoSEQ multiplex PCR, and its TCRdb copy is limited to in-frame clones, with some not included. The listing contains 150,000 to 200,000 clones. This sample is drawn from a study of control samples from healthy donors and cancer patients. CDR1 is MNHEY, CDR2 SMNVEV, per germline (reference sequence). The V and J ends lost 6 bases and 5 bases respectively, with 16 bases between them. The CDR3 length is 14 residues. Sequencing used blood. The TCR comes from a woman between 25 and 40 years old in good health. The chain combines TRBV27 with TRBJ1-2, with TRBD1 as a possible D gene (6 bases). CDR3 nucleotide sequence: TGTGCCAGCAGCAATGGTGGGGGCTTGTATGGCTACACCTTC. This codes for CASSNGGGLYGYTF.